What follows is one T cell receptor (beta chain) and its context. TCRdb processed the RT-PCR reads anew with MiXCR; each CDR3 protein has one entry. The sample carries more than 550,000 distinct CDR3 sequences, 13% to 15% recorded once. Germline CDR1 reads DFQATT; CDR2 reads SNEGSKA (reference sequence). V was clipped by 5 bases and J by 6 bases, with 17 bases between them. There are 14 residues in the CDR3. The chain uses TRBV20-1 and TRBJ2-1; D is undetermined. Input material: memory CD4+ T cells from blood. The TCR sequence derives from a female donor in good health, serving as a healthy control. The CDR3 protein is CSALGPTFGNEQFF. The CDR3 region has the DNA TGCAGTGCTTTGGGCCCCACTTTTGGCAATGAGCAGTTCTTC.